The 16 T cell receptor beta chains given below trace back to one sample, sequenced in a study of cytomegalovirus exposure and HLA in healthy donors. The PCR ran on 60 Vbeta and 13 Jbeta primers. Assay: immunoSEQ multiplex PCR; the TCRdb copy retains only in-frame clones and omits some. The table lists some 43,000 clones, with about 1.7% in the top ten. The sequencing sample was made of PBMCs. These receptors all stem from a woman aged 25 to 39 in good health and CMV-seronegative.

The chain carries TRBV28 and TRBJ1-3; TRBD1 aligns across 7 bases. There are 15 residues in the CDR3. The junction had 7 bases not matched to a gene; V was cut back by 5 bases and J by 3 bases. CDR1 and CDR2 (germline): MDHEN, SYDVKM. The CDR3 reads CASSPEGAHGNTIYF. The CDR3 DNA is TGTGCCAGCAGTCCTGAGGGGGCGCATGGAAACACCATATATTTT.

The rearrangement uses TRBV7-2 and TRBJ1-5, with D unresolved. CDR1 SGHTA and CDR2 FQGNSA come from the germline V gene. With 2 bases removed from V and 5 bases from J, the gap between germline ends came to 7 bases. This CDR3 is built from 13 residues. The CDR3 region has the DNA TGTGCCAGCAGCTTAAAGCCTGATCAGCCCCAGCATTTT. This translates into CASSLKPDQPQHF.

The CDR3 reads CASSARGGNQPQHF. CDR3 in DNA: TGTGCCAGCAGTGCCAGGGGGGGCAATCAGCCCCAGCATTTT. This sequence joins TRBV28 and TRBJ1-5; TRBD1 matches at 7 bases. The length of the CDR3 is 14 residues. Germline V lookup: CDR1 MDHEN, CDR2 SYDVKM. V lost 5 bases to trimming and J lost 2 bases; unmatched junction nucleotides: 3.

The V call is TRBV9, the J call TRBJ2-1; 13 nucleotides match TRBD2. There are 19 residues in the CDR3. Germline trimming cut 4 bases from V and 3 bases from J; bases unmatched to any gene: 13. Looked up from germline, CDR1 is SGDLS and CDR2 is YYNGEE. CDR3 in amino acids: CASSPMGGLAGKGYNEQFF. CDR3 DNA: TGTGCCAGCAGCCCCATGGGGGGACTAGCGGGAAAGGGCTACAATGAGCAGTTCTTC.

The genes are TRBV19 and TRBJ1-4; possibly TRBD1 for D (6 bases). Germline assignment: CDR1 LNHDA and CDR2 SQIVND (reference sequence). V lost 5 bases, J lost 6 bases, and 10 bases lay in between. This CDR3 has 13 residues. The CDR3 region is CASSPSGDEKLFF. CDR3 DNA sequence: TGTGCCAGTAGTCCCTCAGGGGATGAAAAACTGTTTTTT. The full variable domain, its missing parts supplied by reference TRBV19 and TRBJ1-4, is DGGITQSPKYLFRKEGQNVTLSCEQNLNHDAMYWYRQDPGQGLRLIYYSQIVNDFQKGDIAEGYSVSREKKESFPLTVTSAQKNPTAFYLCASSPSGDEKLFFGSGTQLSVL.

J is TRBJ1-5 and V is TRBV6-1; no definite D call. Trimming took 5 bases from V and 6 from J, leaving 5 bases between them. The germline V gene has CDR1 MNHNS and CDR2 SASEGT. The CDR3 contains 11 residues. CDR3 DNA: TGTGCCAGCAGTAAACTTCAGCCCCAGCATTTT. Translated: CASSKLQPQHF.

The rearrangement uses TRBV5-1 and TRBJ2-7; maybe TRBD1 (6 bases). Between the trimmed V and J ends, which lost 0 bases and 0 bases, there was a span of 7 bases. The CDR3 is 14 amino acids. Germline V lookup: CDR1 SGHRS, CDR2 YFSETQ. In DNA, the CDR3 is TGCGCCAGCAGCTTGGGCAGGGGCTCCTACGAGCAGTACTTC. Amino acids: CASSLGRGSYEQYF.

The J gene is TRBJ2-7, the V gene TRBV6-6; 7 positions match TRBD1. The CDR3 spans 14 residues. V lost 6 bases to trimming and J lost 2 bases; unmatched junction nucleotides: 7. Germline loops: CDR1 MNHNY, CDR2 SVGAGI (reference sequence). This CDR3 reads CASSPRTGPYEQYF. DNA for the CDR3: TGTGCCAGCAGCCCAAGGACAGGACCCTACGAGCAGTACTTC.

The rearrangement links TRBV20-1 to TRBJ1-2; D perhaps matches TRBD1 (6 bases). Trimming shortened V by 5 bases and J by 8 bases, and 9 bases separated the two germline ends. The CDR3 has 10 residues. Per the germline V gene, CDR1 is DFQATT and CDR2 is SNEGSKA (reference sequence). In DNA form, the CDR3 reads TGCAGTGCTTGGGGGCGGGGCTACACCTTC. As protein: CSAWGRGYTF.

The chain employs TRBV6-5 and TRBJ1-2, with TRBD1 as a possible D gene (5 bases). V lost 6 bases to trimming and J lost 7 bases, with 18 bases between them. Germline values: CDR1 MNHEY, CDR2 SVGAGI. The CDR3 is 14 residues long. The CDR3 nucleotides are TGTGCCAGCAGCACTACAGGTGTCAGTCGTGGCTACACCTTC. Translation: CASSTTGVSRGYTF.

The chain links TRBV30 to TRBJ2-2, with D possibly matching TRBD2 (6 bases). The CDR3 totals 17 residues. The germline gives CDR1 GTSNPN, CDR2 SVGIG (reference sequence). V shed 3 bases and J shed 2 bases, with 19 bases lying between them. The CDR3 DNA reads TGTGCCTGGAGCGTATGGATGGGGACTCACAACACCGGGGAGCTGTTTTTT. Translating it yields CAWSVWMGTHNTGELFF.

This chain connects TRBV19 to TRBJ1-3; D not resolved. The V end was cut by 7 bases, the J end by 7 bases, with 14 bases between. The germline V gene has CDR1 LNHDA and CDR2 SQIVND (reference sequence). This CDR3 is built from 13 residues. CDR3 sequence: CASTEGGRNTIYF. Written as DNA, the CDR3 is TGTGCCAGTACCGAGGGAGGACGGAACACCATATATTTT.

V and J are TRBV25-1 and TRBJ2-7; the match to TRBD1 covers 11 bases. CDR3 length: 12 residues. The V gene's germline CDR1 is MGHDK and CDR2 SYGVNS. Losses at the gene ends were 8 bases for V and 4 bases for J; bases not matched to a gene: 1. The CDR3 DNA is TGTGCCAGCGGACAGGGGGCGTACGAGCAGTACTTC. As protein: CASGQGAYEQYF.

The chain couples TRBV7-6 to TRBJ2-2, with TRBD2 matching 10 bases. The CDR3 spans 19 residues. V shed 5 bases and J 1 base; nucleotides not matched to a gene: 13. CDR1 and CDR2 (germline): SGHVS, FNYEAQ. The CDR3 region is CASSRGPAGGPMNTGELFF. In DNA, the CDR3 is TGTGCCAGCAGCCGAGGCCCAGCGGGAGGGCCTATGAACACCGGGGAGCTGTTTTTT.

The chain joins TRBV9 to TRBJ2-2; TRBD2 matches 7 bases. J was trimmed by 3 bases and V by 1 base; bases with no gene match: 15. CDR1 is SGDLS, CDR2 YYNGEE, per germline. The CDR3 totals 19 residues. CDR3 sequence: CASSVRQLAALDHTGELFF. The CDR3 coding sequence is TGTGCCAGCAGCGTACGCCAGCTAGCGGCCCTAGATCACACCGGGGAGCTGTTTTTT.

V is TRBV14 and J is TRBJ2-5; TRBD2 is a possible D gene (7 bases). The CDR3 loop spans 17 amino acids. Germline loops: CDR1 SGHDN, CDR2 FVKESK. V lost 4 bases to trimming and J lost 4 bases, with 22 bases between them. The CDR3 nucleotides are TGTGCCAGCAGCCTAGGGGGGGGCGGCCTGGGAACAGAGACCCAGTACTTC. Its translation: CASSLGGGGLGTETQYF.